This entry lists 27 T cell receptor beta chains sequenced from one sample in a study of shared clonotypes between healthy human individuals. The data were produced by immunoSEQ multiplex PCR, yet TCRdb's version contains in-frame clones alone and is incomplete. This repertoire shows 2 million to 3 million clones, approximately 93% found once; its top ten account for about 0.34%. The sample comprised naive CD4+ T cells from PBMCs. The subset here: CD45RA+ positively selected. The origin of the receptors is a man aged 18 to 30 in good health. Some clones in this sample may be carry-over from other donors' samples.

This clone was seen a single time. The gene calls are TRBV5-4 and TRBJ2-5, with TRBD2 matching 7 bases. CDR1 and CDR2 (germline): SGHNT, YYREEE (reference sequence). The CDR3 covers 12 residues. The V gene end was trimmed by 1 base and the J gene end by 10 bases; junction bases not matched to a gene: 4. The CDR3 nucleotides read TGTGCCAGCAGCTTGCAGGAGCGGGGCCAGTACTTC. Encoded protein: CASSLQERGQYF. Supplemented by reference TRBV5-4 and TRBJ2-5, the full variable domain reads ETGVTQSPTHLIKTRGQQVTLRCSSQSGHNTVSWYQQALGQGPQFIFQYYREEENGRGNFPPRFSGLQFPNYSSELNVNALELDDSALYLCASSLQERGQYFGPGTRLLVL.

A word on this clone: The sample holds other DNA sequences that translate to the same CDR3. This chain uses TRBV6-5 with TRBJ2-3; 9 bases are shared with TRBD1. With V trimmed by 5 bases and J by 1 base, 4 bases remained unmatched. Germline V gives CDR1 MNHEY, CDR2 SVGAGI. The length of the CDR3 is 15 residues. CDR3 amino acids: CASSPRQGGTDTQYF. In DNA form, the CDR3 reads TGTGCCAGCAGTCCCCGACAGGGGGGCACAGATACGCAGTATTTT.

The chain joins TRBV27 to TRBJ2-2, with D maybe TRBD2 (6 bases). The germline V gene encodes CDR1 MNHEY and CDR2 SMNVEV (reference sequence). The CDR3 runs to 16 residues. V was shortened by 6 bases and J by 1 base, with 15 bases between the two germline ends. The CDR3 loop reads CASSPRLDRNTGELFF. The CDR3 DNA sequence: TGTGCCAGCAGCCCCAGACTAGACAGGAACACCGGGGAGCTGTTTTTT.

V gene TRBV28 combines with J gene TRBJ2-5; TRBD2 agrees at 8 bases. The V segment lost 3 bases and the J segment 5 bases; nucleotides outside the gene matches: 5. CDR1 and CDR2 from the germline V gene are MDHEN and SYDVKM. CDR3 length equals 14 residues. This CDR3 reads CASSLTSVGETQYF. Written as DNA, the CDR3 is TGTGCCAGCAGTTTGACTAGCGTGGGGGAGACCCAGTACTTC.

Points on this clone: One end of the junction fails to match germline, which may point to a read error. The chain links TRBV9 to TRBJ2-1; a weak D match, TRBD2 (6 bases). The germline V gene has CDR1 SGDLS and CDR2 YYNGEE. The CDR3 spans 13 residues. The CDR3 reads CASCRDSNNEQFF. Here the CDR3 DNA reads TGTGCCAGCTGCCGGGACTCCAACAATGAGCAGTTCTTC.

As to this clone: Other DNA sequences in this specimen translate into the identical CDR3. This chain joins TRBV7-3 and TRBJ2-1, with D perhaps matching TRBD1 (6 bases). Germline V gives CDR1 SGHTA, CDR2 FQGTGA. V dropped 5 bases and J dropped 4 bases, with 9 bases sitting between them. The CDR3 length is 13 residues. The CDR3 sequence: CASSPGQYNEQFF. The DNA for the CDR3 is TGTGCCAGCAGCCCCGGACAGTACAATGAGCAGTTCTTC.

The CDR3 bases are TGTGCCAGCAGGGGCACAGGAGATGGAAACACCATATATTTT. It yields the protein CASRGTGDGNTIYF. The rearrangement joins TRBV13 to TRBJ1-3, with a weak D call TRBD1 (5 bases). The length of the CDR3 is 14 residues. Germline V gives CDR1 PRHDT, CDR2 FYEKMQ (reference sequence). Trimming took off 6 bases at V and 3 bases at J, with 12 bases between the two ends.

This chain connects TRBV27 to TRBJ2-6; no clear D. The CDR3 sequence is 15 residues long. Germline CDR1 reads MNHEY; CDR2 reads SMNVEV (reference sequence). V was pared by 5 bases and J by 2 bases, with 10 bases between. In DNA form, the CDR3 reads TGTGCCAGCAGTAGCCAGTCGGCTGGGGCCAACGTCCTGACTTTC. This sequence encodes CASSSQSAGANVLTF.

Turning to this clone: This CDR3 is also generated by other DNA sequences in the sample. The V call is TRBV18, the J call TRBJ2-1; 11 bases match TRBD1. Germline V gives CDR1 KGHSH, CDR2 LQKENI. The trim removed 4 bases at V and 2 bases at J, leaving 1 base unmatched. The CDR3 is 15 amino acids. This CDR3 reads CASSRGQGAYNEQFF. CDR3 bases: TGTGCCAGCTCACGGGGACAGGGGGCCTACAATGAGCAGTTCTTC.

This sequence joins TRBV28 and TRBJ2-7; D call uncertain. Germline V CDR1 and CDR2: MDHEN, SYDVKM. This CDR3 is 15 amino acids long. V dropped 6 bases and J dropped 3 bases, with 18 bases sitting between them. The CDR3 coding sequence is TGTGCCAGCAGGCTAAGCCGCCCCGCCCGCTACGAGCAGTACTTC. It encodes CASRLSRPARYEQYF.

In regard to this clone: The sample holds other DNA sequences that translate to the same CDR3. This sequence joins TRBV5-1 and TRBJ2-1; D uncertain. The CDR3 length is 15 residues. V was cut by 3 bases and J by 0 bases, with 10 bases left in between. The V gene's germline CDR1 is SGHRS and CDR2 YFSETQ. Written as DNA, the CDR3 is TGCGCCAGCAGCTCACAAGGCGCCTCCTACAATGAGCAGTTCTTC. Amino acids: CASSSQGASYNEQFF.

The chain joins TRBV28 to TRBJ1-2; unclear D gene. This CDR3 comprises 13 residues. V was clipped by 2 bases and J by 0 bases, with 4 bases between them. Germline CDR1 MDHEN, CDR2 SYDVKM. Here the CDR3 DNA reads TGTGCCAGCAGTTTAAAAGCTAACTATGGCTACACCTTC. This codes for CASSLKANYGYTF.

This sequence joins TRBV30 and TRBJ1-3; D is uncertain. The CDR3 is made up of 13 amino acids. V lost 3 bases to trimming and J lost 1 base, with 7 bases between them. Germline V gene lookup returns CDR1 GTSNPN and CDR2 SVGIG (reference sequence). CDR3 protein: CAWSARSGNTIYF. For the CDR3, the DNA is TGTGCCTGGAGCGCACGTTCTGGAAACACCATATATTTT.

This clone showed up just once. CDR3 amino acids: CASNQGGGEQYF. DNA for the CDR3: TGTGCCAGCAATCAGGGGGGTGGGGAGCAGTACTTC. This rearrangement joins TRBV28 to TRBJ2-7; D may be TRBD1 (7 bases). There are 12 residues in the CDR3. Trimming removed 7 bases from V and 7 bases from J, with 14 bases in between. Germline values: CDR1 MDHEN, CDR2 SYDVKM.

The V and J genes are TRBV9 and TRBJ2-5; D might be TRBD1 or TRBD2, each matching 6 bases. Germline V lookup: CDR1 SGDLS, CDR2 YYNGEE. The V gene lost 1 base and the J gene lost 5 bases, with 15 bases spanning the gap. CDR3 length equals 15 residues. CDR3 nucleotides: TGTGCCAGCAGCGTATTGACAGGTGGAGGGGAGACCCAGTACTTC. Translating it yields CASSVLTGGGETQYF.

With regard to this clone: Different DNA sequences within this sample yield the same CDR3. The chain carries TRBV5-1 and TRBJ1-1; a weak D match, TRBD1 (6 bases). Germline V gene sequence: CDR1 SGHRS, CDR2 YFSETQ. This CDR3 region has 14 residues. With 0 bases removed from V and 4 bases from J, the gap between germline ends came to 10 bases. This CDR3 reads CASSLAAGVTEAFF. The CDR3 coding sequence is TGCGCCAGCAGCTTGGCAGCAGGGGTCACTGAAGCTTTCTTT.

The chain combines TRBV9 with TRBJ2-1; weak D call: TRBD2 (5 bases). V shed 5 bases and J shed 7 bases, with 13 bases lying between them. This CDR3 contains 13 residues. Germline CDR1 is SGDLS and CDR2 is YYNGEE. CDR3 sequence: CASSLAGSNEQFF. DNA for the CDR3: TGTGCCAGCAGTCTAGCTGGGAGTAATGAGCAGTTCTTC.

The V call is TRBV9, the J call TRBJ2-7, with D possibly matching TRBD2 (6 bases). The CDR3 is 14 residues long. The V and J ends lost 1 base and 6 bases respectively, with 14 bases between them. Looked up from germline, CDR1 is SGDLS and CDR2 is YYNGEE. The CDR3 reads CASSVRPGTLEQYF. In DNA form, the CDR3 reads TGTGCCAGCAGCGTACGCCCAGGGACTCTCGAGCAGTACTTC.

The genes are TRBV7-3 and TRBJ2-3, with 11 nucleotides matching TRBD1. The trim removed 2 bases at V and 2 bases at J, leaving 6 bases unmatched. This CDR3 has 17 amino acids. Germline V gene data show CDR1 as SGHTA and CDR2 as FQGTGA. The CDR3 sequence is CASSLGPGQGVTDTQYF. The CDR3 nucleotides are TGTGCCAGCAGCTTAGGTCCGGGACAGGGGGTCACAGATACGCAGTATTTT.

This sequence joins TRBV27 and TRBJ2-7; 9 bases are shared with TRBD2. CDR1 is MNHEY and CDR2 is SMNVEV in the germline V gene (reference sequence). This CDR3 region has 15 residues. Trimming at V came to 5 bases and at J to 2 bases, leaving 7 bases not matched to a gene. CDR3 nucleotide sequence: TGTGCCAGCAGTGTCGCTAGCGGGGCGGCCTACGAGCAGTACTTC. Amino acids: CASSVASGAAYEQYF.

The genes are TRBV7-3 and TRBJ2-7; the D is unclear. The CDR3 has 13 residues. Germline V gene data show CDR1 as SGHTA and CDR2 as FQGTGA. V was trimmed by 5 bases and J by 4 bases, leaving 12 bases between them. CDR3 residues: CASSRTPGYEQYF. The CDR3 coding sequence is TGTGCCAGCAGCAGGACGCCTGGGTACGAGCAGTACTTC.

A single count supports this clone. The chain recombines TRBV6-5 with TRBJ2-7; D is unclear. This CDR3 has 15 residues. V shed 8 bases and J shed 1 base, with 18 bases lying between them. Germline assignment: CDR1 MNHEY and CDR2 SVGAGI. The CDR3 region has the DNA TGTGCCAGCCGCCTTAACCCAGGATTTTCCTACGAGCAGTACTTC. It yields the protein CASRLNPGFSYEQYF.

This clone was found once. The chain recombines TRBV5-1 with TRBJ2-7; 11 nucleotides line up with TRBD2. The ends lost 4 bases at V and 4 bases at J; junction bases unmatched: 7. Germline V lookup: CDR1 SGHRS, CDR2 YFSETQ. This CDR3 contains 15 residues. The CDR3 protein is CASSKGLADYYEQYF. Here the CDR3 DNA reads TGCGCCAGCAGCAAGGGACTAGCGGATTATTACGAGCAGTACTTC.

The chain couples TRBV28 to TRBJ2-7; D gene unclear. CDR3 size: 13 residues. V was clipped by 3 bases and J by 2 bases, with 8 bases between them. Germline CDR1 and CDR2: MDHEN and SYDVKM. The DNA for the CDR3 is TGTGCCAGCAGTTTTTCAGGAGCCTACGAGCAGTACTTC. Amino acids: CASSFSGAYEQYF.

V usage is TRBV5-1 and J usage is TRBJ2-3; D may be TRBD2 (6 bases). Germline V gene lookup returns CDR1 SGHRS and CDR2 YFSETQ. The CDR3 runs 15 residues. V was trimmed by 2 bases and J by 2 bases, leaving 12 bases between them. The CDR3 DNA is TGCGCCAGCAGCTTCTCTTGGGAGGACACAGATACGCAGTATTTT. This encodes CASSFSWEDTDTQYF.

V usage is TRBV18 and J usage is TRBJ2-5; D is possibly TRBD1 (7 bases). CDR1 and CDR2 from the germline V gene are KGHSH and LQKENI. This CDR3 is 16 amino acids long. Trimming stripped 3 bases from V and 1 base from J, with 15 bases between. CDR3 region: CASSPYPQGGQETQYF. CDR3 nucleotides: TGTGCCAGCTCACCTTACCCCCAGGGGGGCCAAGAGACCCAGTACTTC.

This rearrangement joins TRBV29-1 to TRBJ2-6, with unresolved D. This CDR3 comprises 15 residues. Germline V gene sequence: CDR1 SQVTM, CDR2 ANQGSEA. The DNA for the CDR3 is TGCAGTGTAGTGGTCCTGGGCCCTGGGGCCAACGTCCTGACTTTC. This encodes CSVVVLGPGANVLTF.